This T cell receptor (beta chain) is drawn from a study of T cells after yellow fever vaccination. Germline values: CDR1 SGHTA, CDR2 FQGNSA. This CDR3 spans 15 amino acids. Between the trimmed V and J ends, which lost 1 base and 8 bases, there was a span of 14 bases. This clonotype was observed a few times. Its antigen is undetermined. Broader study findings: CD4 and CD8 compartments shared a small share of clonotypes, likely from convergent recombination. Clones from primary vaccination mostly reappeared after the booster (roughly 95% CD4, approximately 86% CD8). A secondary response was less intense yet reached its peak sooner, at day 5 versus 15.

Conversion of TCR transcripts into cDNA relied on 5'RACE template switching, which added a universal primer site and UMIs. A single record per CDR3 protein comes from TCRdb applying MiXCR to the 5' RACE reads. The sample consists of more than 250,000 distinct CDR3 sequences, approximately 7% of them appearing once. Sequences were derived from PBMCs, sampled around 45 days after the first yellow fever vaccination. The origin of this receptor is a young man who received the YFV17D yellow fever vaccine. The chain uses TRBV7-2 and TRBJ1-4; weak D call: TRBD1 (5 bases). CDR3 bases: TGTGCCAGCAGCTTAGAGGCAGGGATTGGAGAAAAACTGTTTTTT. Translated, it gives CASSLEAGIGEKLFF.